This T cell receptor beta chain was captured in a study of blood T cell repertoires in COVID-19. Overall study: Acute and convalescent COVID-19 samples came from the United States, Italy and Spain.

Sequenced by immunoSEQ multiplex PCR; TCRdb stores in-frame clones only, minus some. Found here are about 170,000 clones, less than 90% of them singletons; the top ten hold approximately 9.9%. Seattle participants joined during active infection and were tracked over time. The germline gives CDR1 SGHTA, CDR2 FQGNSA. This CDR3 spans 13 amino acids. The V gene lost 6 bases and the J gene lost 15 bases, with 18 bases spanning the gap. Sample: peripheral blood. This sequence was found in a woman aged 60-70 years with COVID-19, enrolled during active disease. The chain recombines TRBV7-2 with TRBJ1-6; a weak D match, TRBD1 (5 bases). This CDR3 reads CASRQGGAGLLHF. Written as DNA, the CDR3 is TGTGCCAGCAGGCAGGGCGGGGCAGGGCTCCTCCACTTT.